The T cell receptor (beta chain) under discussion was sequenced for a study of STAT3 mutations in large granular lymphocyte leukemia. Trimming took 3 bases from V and 1 from J, leaving 9 bases between them. Germline loops: CDR1 ENHRY, CDR2 SYGVKD. The CDR3 is made up of 14 amino acids. The study, taken as a whole, reports: Every T-LGLL patient had at least one immunodominant TCRbeta clonotype.

This clone was seen more than once but under ten times. Its antigen remains unidentified. The repertoire was sequenced with immunoSEQ multiplex PCR; TCRdb's copy has only in-frame clones and lacks some. The sample lists 1,500 to 2,000 clones; about 55% were seen once. The chain has TRBV10-3 and TRBJ1-2; D ambiguous. This TCR derives from a man aged 55-75 years with T-cell large granular lymphocyte leukemia. Some clones in this sample may be carry-over from other donors' samples. The sequenced sample consisted of peripheral blood mononuclear cells. CDR3 in DNA: TGTGCCATCAGTGAACCCGACATTAACTATGGCTACACCTTC. It translates to CAISEPDINYGYTF.